A selection of T cell receptor beta chains follows, all from one sample in a study of identical twins. MiXCR, run by TCRdb on the 5' RACE reads, gives a single entry per CDR3 protein. The table shows 1.5 million to 2 million distinct CDR3 sequences, with 32% occurring only once. What was sequenced was cord blood. These receptors all come from a newborn girl in good health. Each CDR3 is given with its conserved first and last residue. The size of a clone is reported for some rows only, either as once, few or many, or as a class for expanded clones.

v_call clone_size cdr3_aa
TRBV7-2 many CASSLAPGQFQNIQYF
TRBV12-3/TRBV12-4 few CASSLTSQGYEQYF
TRBV24-1 - CATSDPGTSGRVAYNEQFF
TRBV21-1 - CASSNRHRPPNTGELFF
TRBV6-2/TRBV6-3 - CASSQAGWAKNIQYF
TRBV4-1 few CASSQGSSGRFYNEQFF
TRBV5-5 - CASSLIPGTQPQHF
TRBV25-1 - CASSGPKPLTGPNYGYTF
TRBV12-3/TRBV12-4 few CASTGTGRNTEAFF
TRBV6-6 few CASSQSDPLAQYF
TRBV28 - CASSSPGLVGNEQFF
TRBV13 many CASSRGLAGYSYEQYF
TRBV6-2/TRBV6-3 few CASSYRNSYEQYF
TRBV5-1 - CASRATTYEQYF
TRBV11-2 - CVSSAGLAGVEQFF
TRBV7-2 many CASSFSPTSGRDTQYF
TRBV20-1 - CSAREVISSYNEQFF
TRBV20-1 many CSAREPVSEQYF
TRBV10-3 - CAISTGTGPLYEQYF